The present T cell receptor (beta chain) was sequenced within a study of blood T cell repertoires in COVID-19. For the study at large: COVID-19 samples, acute and convalescent, were from the United States, Italy and Spain. PBMCs, B-cell-depleted T cells, or T cells provided the cDNA or gDNA that made up the material.

Profiled with immunoSEQ multiplex PCR; TCRdb holds only in-frame clones, not every one. In the table there are around 240,000 clones, 82% of which are singletons. There are 16 residues in the CDR3. CDR1 is SGHDN and CDR2 is FVKESK in the germline V gene. V dropped 1 base and J dropped 5; count of bases not matched to a gene: 7. The source is a woman older than 75 with acute or convalescent COVID-19. The chain employs TRBV14 and TRBJ2-5; 10 positions match TRBD1. The sample consisted of peripheral blood. The CDR3 reads CASSQGDRGRGETQYF. DNA of the CDR3: TGTGCCAGCAGCCAAGGAGACAGGGGGCGCGGGGAGACCCAGTACTTC.